This paragraph covers one T cell receptor beta chain sequence. Its target is unknown. Germline V lookup: CDR1 LNHDA, CDR2 SQIVND (reference sequence). This CDR3 has 19 residues. V shed 5 bases, J shed 7 bases, and the junction held 15 bases outside the gene matches. This record belongs to a study of T cell responses to AZD1222 COVID-19 vaccine. Overall study results and limits: There were repertoire samples only from the period after the peak T cell response. Regions 160-218 and 743-854 held dominance among vaccine-associated CD4 TCRs, which spanned spike. Clonal diversity was possibly underestimated, and the donors were mostly white British, with more females. A reported finding is that nearly half of spike-specific TCRs target unmutated variant regions.

Method: immunoSEQ multiplex PCR; TCRdb's copy keeps in-frame clones and lacks some. The data show some 130,000 clones, with roughly 90% seen just once and less than 4.5% held by the top ten. This chain links TRBV19 with TRBJ2-3; 16 bases fit TRBD2. The sequence derives from an adult in good health. The sequenced sample was peripheral blood, obtained on day 0 of AZD1222 vaccination. The CDR3 DNA follows: TGTGCCAGTAGTTCAACCGGGACTAGCGGGGGGGGATTGGCGTATACGCAGTATTTT. It encodes CASSSTGTSGGGLAYTQYF.